A selection of T cell receptor beta chains follows, all from one sample in a study of early T cells in non-severe SARS-CoV-2 infection. TCRdb reanalysed the 5' RACE reads using MiXCR and keeps one entry per CDR3 protein. The sample gives 25,000 to 30,000 distinct CDR3 sequences, around 5% of which show up once; around 1% is in the top ten. Sample: whole blood. These receptors all come from an adult who was a healthcare worker with PCR-confirmed SARS-CoV-2 infection or an uninfected control (not recorded which). Both conserved end residues are part of each CDR3. A D gene is named only where the DNA matches it firmly. Not every row has a clone size; where given, it reads once, few, many or a size class.

TRBV7-6	TRBJ2-1	.	medium-sized	CASSWTTFNEQFF	TGTGCCAGCAGTTGGACTACGTTCAATGAGCAGTTCTTC
TRBV27	TRBJ1-1	.	many	CASRPSLLGKNTEAFF	TGTGCCAGCAGACCTTCCCTACTGGGCAAGAACACTGAAGCTTTCTTT
TRBV20-1	TRBJ2-5	TRBD2	.	CSAERGGGETQYF	TGCAGTGCTGAACGGGGGGGCGGTGAGACCCAGTACTTC
TRBV19	TRBJ2-3	TRBD2	many	CASSINGGGPTDTQYF	TGTGCCAGTAGTATCAATGGCGGGGGACCCACAGATACGCAGTATTTT
TRBV6-1	TRBJ2-4	.	.	CASSGLRNIQYF	TGTGCCAGCAGCGGGCTCCGGAACATTCAGTACTTC
TRBV6-1	TRBJ1-1	TRBD1	many	CASGILTGVTEAFF	TGTGCCAGCGGTATCCTAACAGGGGTCACTGAAGCTTTCTTT
TRBV29-1	TRBJ2-3	TRBD2	.	CSVDQLREEGDTQYF	TGCAGCGTTGATCAATTGCGGGAGGAGGGAGATACGCAGTATTTT
TRBV5-1	TRBJ2-5	TRBD1	many	CASSYQGVQETQYF	TGCGCCAGCAGCTATCAGGGGGTCCAAGAGACCCAGTACTTC
TRBV6-5	TRBJ1-6	.	.	CASSRIATGSSYNSPLHF	TGTGCCAGCAGTCGAATCGCGACAGGAAGCTCCTATAATTCACCCCTCCACTTT
TRBV18	TRBJ2-1	TRBD1	many	CASSTSEDRVPNEQFF	TGTGCCAGCTCCACCTCCGAGGACAGGGTCCCCAATGAGCAGTTCTTC
TRBV5-4	TRBJ2-3	TRBD2	many	CASSLLAGDADTQYF	TGTGCCAGCAGCTTGCTAGCGGGAGACGCAGATACGCAGTATTTT
TRBV7-9	TRBJ2-7	TRBD1	.	CASSQFPGQGAWEQYF	TGTGCCAGCAGTCAATTCCCGGGACAGGGGGCGTGGGAGCAGTACTTC
TRBV7-2	TRBJ1-2	.	many	CASSRAFNYGYTF	TGTGCCAGCAGCCGGGCCTTTAACTATGGCTACACCTTC
TRBV29-1	TRBJ2-4	.	many	CSVDPRQVLAKNIQYF	TGCAGCGTTGATCCCCGACAGGTACTAGCCAAAAACATTCAGTACTTC
TRBV7-2	TRBJ2-2	TRBD2	few	CASSYTSGDTGELFF	TGTGCCAGCAGCTATACTAGCGGGGACACCGGGGAGCTGTTTTTT
TRBV6-5	TRBJ2-7	.	many	CASSYSMNGFEQYF	TGTGCCAGCAGTTACTCGATGAACGGCTTTGAGCAGTACTTC
TRBV27	TRBJ2-5	.	.	CASSSRGTQYF	TGTGCCAGCTCCAGCCGAGGGACCCAGTACTTC
TRBV7-9	TRBJ1-1	TRBD1	.	CAQDRNPNTEAFF	TGTGCCCAGGACAGGAACCCGAACACTGAAGCTTTCTTT
TRBV9	TRBJ2-5	TRBD2	.	CASSPRASGLETQYF	TGTGCCAGCAGCCCCCGGGCTAGCGGGTTAGAGACCCAGTACTTC
TRBV12-3/TRBV12-4	TRBJ1-1	.	many	CASRLGLMMNTEAFF	TGTGCCAGCAGGCTGGGACTGATGATGAACACTGAAGCTTTCTTT
TRBV7-2	TRBJ2-7	.	few	CASSLEEGYEQYF	TGTGCCAGCAGCTTAGAGGAAGGGTACGAGCAGTACTTC
TRBV5-1	TRBJ1-1	TRBD1	few	CASSLTGGSEAFF	TGCGCCAGCAGCTTAACAGGGGGTTCTGAAGCTTTCTTT
TRBV6-5	TRBJ1-1	.	.	CASSWVGSRTEAFF	TGTGCCAGCAGTTGGGTGGGCAGTCGCACTGAAGCTTTCTTT
TRBV11-2	TRBJ2-3	.	.	CASSRVSSTDTQYF	TGTGCCAGCAGCAGGGTCTCTAGCACAGATACGCAGTATTTT
TRBV24-1	TRBJ2-1	TRBD2	many	CATSDLKEGGPRNEQFF	TGTGCCACCAGTGATCTTAAAGAGGGAGGGCCTCGCAATGAGCAGTTCTTC
TRBV7-8	TRBJ2-7	.	many	CASSLTTGNEQYF	TGTGCCAGCAGCTTAACCACAGGGAACGAGCAGTACTTC
TRBV11-3	TRBJ2-2	.	few	CASSLQPNTGELFF	TGTGCCAGCAGCTTACAACCGAACACCGGGGAGCTGTTTTTT
TRBV28	TRBJ2-1	TRBD2	few	CASSSTSGGPYNEQFF	TGTGCCAGCAGTTCGACTAGCGGGGGCCCTTACAATGAGCAGTTCTTC
TRBV6-2/TRBV6-3	TRBJ2-2	.	.	CASSRPAGNTGELFF	TGTGCCAGCAGCCGCCCCGCGGGGAACACCGGGGAGCTGTTTTTT
TRBV19	TRBJ2-3	.	.	CASSTWEPTDTQYF	TGTGCCAGTTCCACCTGGGAACCTACAGATACGCAGTATTTT
TRBV29-1	TRBJ1-2	.	many	CSVGQILNYGYTF	TGCAGCGTCGGACAGATTCTTAACTATGGCTACACCTTC
TRBV3-1	TRBJ1-2	.	many	CASSQEEPGNYGYTF	TGTGCCAGCAGCCAAGAAGAACCGGGAAACTATGGCTACACCTTC
TRBV7-2	TRBJ2-3	TRBD2	many	CASSLGTSGTDTQYF	TGTGCCAGCAGCTTAGGGACTAGCGGGACAGATACGCAGTATTTT
TRBV27	TRBJ1-1	.	medium-sized	CASINGDTAEAFF	TGTGCCAGCATTAATGGTGATACGGCTGAAGCTTTCTTT
TRBV9	TRBJ2-1	TRBD2	medium-sized	CASSVGGLAIEQFF	TGTGCCAGCAGCGTAGGGGGACTAGCGATTGAGCAGTTCTTC
TRBV27	TRBJ2-3	.	few	CASSYWENTDTQYF	TGTGCCAGCAGTTATTGGGAAAACACAGATACGCAGTATTTT
TRBV12-3/TRBV12-4	TRBJ2-4	TRBD1	.	CASSLGTGVNIQYF	TGTGCCAGCAGTTTAGGAACAGGGGTAAACATTCAGTACTTC
TRBV7-2	TRBJ1-1	.	many	CASSVTQAFF	TGTGCCAGCAGCGTGACCCAAGCTTTCTTT
TRBV7-9	TRBJ2-1	.	many	CASSLWYEQFF	TGTGCCAGCAGCTTATGGTATGAGCAGTTCTTC
TRBV11-2	TRBJ1-1	.	many	CASSPRDGLNTEAFF	TGTGCCAGCAGCCCTAGGGACGGCTTGAACACTGAAGCTTTCTTT
TRBV30	TRBJ1-6	.	.	CAWGGRASSYNSPLHF	TGTGCCTGGGGGGGACGCGCGAGCTCCTATAATTCACCCCTCCACTTT
TRBV6-6	TRBJ2-7	TRBD1	medium-sized	CASKETGLRGYEQYF	TGTGCCAGCAAAGAGACAGGGTTAAGAGGGTACGAGCAGTACTTC